This is a list of T cell receptor beta chains from one sample in a study of neurological immune-mediated disorders. TCRdb reprocessed the 5' RACE reads via MiXCR and lists one record per CDR3 protein. The sample lists under 70,000 distinct CDR3 sequences; roughly 3.5% were seen once. The source material was PBMCs. These receptors all stem from a woman in her fifties or sixties with multiple sclerosis. Both conserved end residues are part of each CDR3. A D gene is named only where the DNA matches it firmly. Only part of the rows carry a size: once, few, many, or a class if the clone is expanded.

J	V	size	D	DNA	CDR3
TRBJ2-5	TRBV28	many	NA	TGTGCCAGCAGATCTAGCGGAGGGGGGGAAGAGACCCAGTACTTC	CASRSSGGGEETQYF
TRBJ2-2	TRBV3-1	many	NA	TGTGCCAGCAGCCAAGTCGGACCCGGGGAGCTGTTTTTT	CASSQVGPGELFF
TRBJ1-3	TRBV4-1	many	NA	TGCGCCAGCAGCGGCCTCTGGCTCTCTGGAAACACCATATATTTT	CASSGLWLSGNTIYF
TRBJ2-3	TRBV28	many	TRBD1	TGTGCCAGCAGCCCTGGACAGGGGGCAGATACGCAGTATTTT	CASSPGQGADTQYF
TRBJ1-2	TRBV4-1	few	TRBD1	TGCGCCAGCAGCGGGGGCGTCCGGACAGGGGTAAATGGCTACACCTTC	CASSGGVRTGVNGYTF
TRBJ2-6	TRBV21-1	NA	NA	TGTGCCAGCAGCATTCCGGGACAGCTTCACTCTGGGGCCAACGTCCTGACTTTC	CASSIPGQLHSGANVLTF
TRBJ2-5	TRBV29-1	many	NA	TGCAGCGTTCCTTCCTGGGGAGAGACCCAGTACTTC	CSVPSWGETQYF
TRBJ2-1	TRBV12-3/TRBV12-4	many	NA	TGTGCCAGCAGTTTTTACCACAATGAGCAGTTCTTC	CASSFYHNEQFF
TRBJ2-5	TRBV5-1	many	TRBD2	TGCGCCAGCAGCTGGGGGGGACTTCAAGAGACCCAGTACTTC	CASSWGGLQETQYF
TRBJ2-1	TRBV5-1	many	TRBD1	TGCGCCAGTGCCGGACAGGTATGGGATGAGCAGTTCTTC	CASAGQVWDEQFF
TRBJ2-3	TRBV6-5	many	NA	TGTGCCAGCAGCTCCACAGGGTTGCGGGATACGCAGTATTTT	CASSSTGLRDTQYF
TRBJ2-7	TRBV7-8	many	NA	TGTGCCAGCAGACCTGACAGGCTCCATTCCTACGAGCAGTACTTC	CASRPDRLHSYEQYF
TRBJ2-3	TRBV24-1	many	NA	TGTGCCACCAGTGATTTTCGGGAATTTGCAGATACGCAGTATTTT	CATSDFREFADTQYF
TRBJ1-1	TRBV6-5	many	NA	TGTGCCAGCAGTTACTCTCGAGTGAGGAGCACTGAAGCTTTCTTT	CASSYSRVRSTEAFF
TRBJ2-5	TRBV15	many	NA	TGTGCCACCAGCAGAGCCACGCTCCAAGAGACCCAGTACTTC	CATSRATLQETQYF
TRBJ2-1	TRBV6-2/TRBV6-3	many	NA	TGTGCCAGCAGTTACTCGATCTCGCTCATTAGGGGCAATGAGCAGTTCTTC	CASSYSISLIRGNEQFF
TRBJ2-1	TRBV4-2	NA	TRBD2	TGTGCCAGCAGCCAACCCGGGGGGATCTACAATGAGCAGTTCTTC	CASSQPGGIYNEQFF
TRBJ1-6	TRBV10-3	many	TRBD1	TGTGCCATCAGTGGGACAGGGACATTTAATTCACCCCTCCACTTT	CAISGTGTFNSPLHF